This T cell receptor beta chain was profiled in a study of cytomegalovirus exposure and HLA in healthy donors. Study summary: Within the Caucasian-associated ancestry cluster were around four fifths of the 398 genotyped donors.

Losses at the gene ends were 1 base for V and 5 bases for J; bases not matched to a gene: 8. The germline V gene has CDR1 LNHDA and CDR2 SQIVND (reference sequence). The CDR3 runs to 16 residues. Findings and limits, study-wide: It was confirmed in vitro that three of the CMV-associated chains were specific for CMV antigens. A reported reduction in N-insertions relative to the 666-donor mean was seen in an Asian-associated ancestry cluster in a later analysis. The study designated roughly 160 TCR beta chains cytomegalovirus-associated.

With respect to this clone: Its specificity is not known.

The PCR made use of 60 Vbeta and 13 Jbeta primers. TCRdb's table, derived via immunoSEQ multiplex PCR, lists solely in-frame clones and lacks some. The data hold more than 150,000 clones, with roughly 80% observed a single time. Source material: PBMCs. The clonotype was recovered from a woman between 45 and 60 years old in good health and CMV-seropositive. The J gene is TRBJ1-2, the V gene TRBV19; 9 bases are a match to TRBD1. CDR3 nucleotide sequence: TGTGCCAGTAGTATAGCGTCCGGGACAGGGAAGTATGGCTACACCTTC. Translating it yields CASSIASGTGKYGYTF.